The rows below give T cell receptor beta chains drawn from one sample of a study of CD4+ T cells in melanoma. The repertoire was sequenced with immunoSEQ multiplex PCR; TCRdb's copy has only in-frame clones and lacks some. Of 120,000 to 150,000 clones in the sample, around nine tenths were seen once. The receptors were gathered from a human donor with melanoma. The CDR3 runs from the conserved cysteine through the conserved F or W. The D gene is left open where the match is weak.

>-|TRBJ1-1|TRBV5-4
TGTGCCAGCAGGCAGGCGCTAAACACTGAAGCTTTCTTT
CASRQALNTEAFF
>-|TRBJ2-7|TRBV7-8
TGTGCCAGCAGCTTAGCGGCAGGGTCCTACGAGCAGTACTTC
CASSLAAGSYEQYF
>-|TRBJ2-2|TRBV7-2
TGTGCCAGCAGCCTAGTTGGGGGCTATAACACCGGGGAGCTGTTTTTT
CASSLVGGYNTGELFF
>-|TRBJ1-1|TRBV5-1
TGCGCCAGCAGCTTGACAGGCAACACTGAAGCTTTCTTT
CASSLTGNTEAFF
>TRBD1|TRBJ1-6|TRBV6-1
TGTGCCAGCAGTGGGACAGGGAATCGATCACCCCTCCACTTT
CASSGTGNRSPLHF
>-|TRBJ2-1|TRBV7-9
TGTGCCAGCAGCCTCATAGGACTAGGGGGCAATGAGCAGTTCTTC
CASSLIGLGGNEQFF
>-|TRBJ1-2|TRBV30
TGTGCCTGGAGTGTAACAGGGTGGGGCTACACCTTC
CAWSVTGWGYTF
>-|TRBJ2-7|TRBV27
TGTGCCAGCAGTTTCGATGGCAGGAGACTTTACGAGCAGTACTTC
CASSFDGRRLYEQYF
>-|TRBJ2-5|TRBV7-8
TGTGCCAGCAGCTTCGTCGGGGGAGAGACCCAGTACTTC
CASSFVGGETQYF
>TRBD1|TRBJ1-6|TRBV25-1
TGTGCCAGCAGTGCCTCTCCGGGACAGGGCTATTCACCCCTCCACTTT
CASSASPGQGYSPLHF
>-|TRBJ1-3|TRBV6-1
TGTGCCAGCACCCAGGGCTCTGGAAACACCATATATTTT
CASTQGSGNTIYF
>-|TRBJ1-2|TRBV27
TGTGCCAGCAGTTTACCGGGGGCCGATAGGGTCTACACCTTC
CASSLPGADRVYTF
>-|TRBJ1-4|TRBV18
TGTGCCAGCTCCCTCTTCGACAGAGCAGATGAAAAACTGTTTTTT
CASSLFDRADEKLFF
>TRBD1|TRBJ1-5|TRBV6-1
TGTGCCAGCAGTGAAGCGGGGGGACAGCTCAATCAGCCCCAGCATTTT
CASSEAGGQLNQPQHF
>-|TRBJ1-3|TRBV5-1
TGCGCCAGCAGCTTGGACCAAGGAAACACCATATATTTT
CASSLDQGNTIYF
>-|TRBJ1-2|TRBV7-9
TGTGCCAGCAGCTTAGCCGGGGGCTATGGCTACACCTTC
CASSLAGGYGYTF
>-|TRBJ1-1|TRBV9
TGTGCCAGCAGCGTAGATGACCAAGGCCAAGCTTTCTTT
CASSVDDQGQAFF
>-|TRBJ1-1|TRBV5-4
TGTGCCAGCAGCTTTCGGGGTGGGGTTTTGGCTGAAGCTTTCTTT
CASSFRGGVLAEAFF